Presented here are 10 T cell receptor beta chains from one specimen sequenced in a study of identical twins. Each CDR3 protein gets one entry after TCRdb re-called the 5' RACE reads with MiXCR. Among approximately 690,000 distinct CDR3 sequences listed, around 6% were seen once. Sequencing was carried out using naive T cells sorted from blood. These receptors all stem from a man between 18 and 35 years old in good health.

This clonotype turned up a few times. The chain carries TRBV7-2 and TRBJ2-7; D may be TRBD1 (7 bases). The V gene lost 3 bases and the J gene lost 4 bases, with 13 bases spanning the gap. CDR3 size: 14 residues. CDR1 and CDR2 from the germline V gene are SGHTA and FQGNSA. CDR3 DNA sequence: TGTGCCAGCAGCTTCCCCCCAGGGGGGTACGAGCAGTACTTC. It is translated as CASSFPPGGYEQYF.

This clonotype was counted at least ten times. J is TRBJ2-3 and V is TRBV18, with TRBD1 matching over 9 bases. The CDR3 has 14 amino acids. With 3 bases clipped from V and 5 bases from J, the junction kept 3 bases outside the gene matches. Germline CDR1 KGHSH, CDR2 LQKENI. This CDR3 is CASSPLDRGDTQYF. CDR3 in DNA: TGTGCCAGCTCACCGCTGGACAGGGGAGATACGCAGTATTTT. Supplemented by reference TRBV18 and TRBJ2-3, the full variable domain reads NAGVMQNPRHLVRRRGQEARLRCSPMKGHSHVYWYRQLPEEGLKFMVYLQKENIIDESGMPKERFSAEFPKEGPSILRIQQVVRGDSAAYFCASSPLDRGDTQYFGPGTRLTVL.

The rearrangement links TRBV28 to TRBJ1-3; D is undetermined. The CDR3 has 15 amino acids. Between the trimmed V and J ends, which lost 7 bases and 0 bases, there was a span of 13 bases. Germline CDR1 MDHEN, CDR2 SYDVKM. The CDR3 loop is CASNPNSGSGNTIYF. CDR3 nucleotides: TGTGCCAGCAATCCGAACAGTGGCTCTGGAAACACCATATATTTT.

This clonotype was observed many times. The rearrangement links TRBV4-3 to TRBJ2-3; possibly TRBD2 for D (6 bases). Per germline, CDR1 LGHNA and CDR2 YSLEER. V was clipped by 3 bases and J by 4 bases, with 14 bases between them. This CDR3 comprises 15 residues. The CDR3 DNA is TGCGCCAGCAGCCAGGGCGGGAATTTAGCAGATACGCAGTATTTT. This gives the protein CASSQGGNLADTQYF.

This clonotype appeared many times. J is TRBJ2-2 and V is TRBV29-1; TRBD1 agrees at 8 bases. Germline assignment: CDR1 SQVTM and CDR2 ANQGSEA. V was clipped by 0 bases and J by 3 bases; unmatched bases: 9. This CDR3 region has 17 residues. CDR3 residues: CSVEDRSGTGYTGELFF. CDR3 DNA sequence: TGCAGCGTTGAAGATCGATCCGGGACAGGCTACACCGGGGAGCTGTTTTTT.

This clonotype was observed at least ten times. The chain is built from TRBV12-3 or TRBV12-4 and TRBJ2-3; 7 bases agree with TRBD1. This CDR3 has 20 residues. V was clipped by 6 bases and J by 7 bases; unmatched bases: 28. The CDR3 reads CASSLPGQARGLGEPYTQYF. The DNA for the CDR3 is TGTGCCAGCAGCCTTCCCGGACAGGCCAGGGGCCTAGGGGAACCATATACGCAGTATTTT.

The table lists this clonotype with a few counts. V usage is TRBV20-1 and J usage is TRBJ2-1; 8 bases are a match to TRBD2. Germline values: CDR1 DFQATT, CDR2 SNEGSKA (reference sequence). The length of the CDR3 is 14 residues. This CDR3 reads CIVSGVSSYNEQFF. In nucleotides, the CDR3 is TGCATAGTTAGCGGGGTAAGCTCCTACAATGAGCAGTTCTTC.

V gene TRBV12-3 or TRBV12-4 combines with J gene TRBJ1-4; no firm D call. The CDR3 has 15 residues. Trimming left V 5 bases short and J 1 base short, with 11 bases between. CDR3 residues: CASSPNSLTNEKLFF. In DNA, the CDR3 is TGTGCCAGCAGTCCTAACAGCTTAACTAATGAAAAACTGTTTTTT.

This clonotype appeared many times. The chain has TRBV6-9 and TRBJ2-1, with 13 bases fitting TRBD2. The ends lost 4 bases at V and 5 bases at J; junction bases unmatched: 8. CDR3 length: 17 amino acids. Germline lookup yields CDR1 MNHGY and CDR2 SVAAGI. The CDR3 sequence: CASSFRTSGSTHNEQFF. CDR3 sequence (DNA): TGTGCCAGCAGTTTTCGGACTAGCGGGAGTACACACAATGAGCAGTTCTTC.

V and J are TRBV19 and TRBJ1-2; D may be TRBD1 (6 bases). Trimming cost V 7 bases and J 8 bases, with 14 bases left between them. Germline lookup yields CDR1 LNHDA and CDR2 SQIVND (reference sequence). CDR3 length: 12 amino acids. CDR3 nucleotide sequence: TGTGCCAGTAAGGAAGGGGGAAGAGGCTACACCTTC. It specifies CASKEGGRGYTF. Looking up the rest from reference TRBV19 and TRBJ1-2 gives the full variable domain: DGGITQSPKYLFRKEGQNVTLSCEQNLNHDAMYWYRQDPGQGLRLIYYSQIVNDFQKGDIAEGYSVSREKKESFPLTVTSAQKNPTAFYLCASKEGGRGYTFGSGTRLTVV.